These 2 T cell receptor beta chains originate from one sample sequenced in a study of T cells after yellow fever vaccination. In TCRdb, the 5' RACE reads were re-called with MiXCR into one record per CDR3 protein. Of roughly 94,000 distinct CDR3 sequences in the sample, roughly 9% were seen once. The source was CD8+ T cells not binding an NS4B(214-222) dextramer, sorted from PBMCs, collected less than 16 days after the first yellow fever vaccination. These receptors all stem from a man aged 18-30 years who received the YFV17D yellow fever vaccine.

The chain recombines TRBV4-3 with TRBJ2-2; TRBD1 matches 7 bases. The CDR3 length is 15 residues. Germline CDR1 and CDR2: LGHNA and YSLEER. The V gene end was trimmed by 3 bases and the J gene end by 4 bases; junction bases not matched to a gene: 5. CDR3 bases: TGCGCCAGCAGCCAGGACAGGATCTCCACCGGGGAGCTGTTTTTT. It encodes CASSQDRISTGELFF.

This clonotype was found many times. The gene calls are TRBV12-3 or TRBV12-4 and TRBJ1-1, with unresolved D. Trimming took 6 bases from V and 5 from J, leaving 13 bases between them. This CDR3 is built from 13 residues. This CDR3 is CASSPELGTEAFF. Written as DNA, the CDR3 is TGTGCCAGCAGCCCTGAGTTGGGAACTGAAGCTTTCTTT.